The 8 T cell receptor beta chains below were found in one sample sequenced in a study of T-cell reconstitution after alpha-beta-depleted transplantation in children listed by TCRdb under 2016. Taken with the paper, the label for treatment or condition translates to: allogeneic hematopoietic cell transplantation with graft depleted of TCRalphabeta T cells and CD19 B cells. Library generation was performed with PCR. The sequencer was an Illumina HiSeq 2500. TCR library preparation used molecular barcoding, with unique molecular identifiers applied to normalize quantification of the TCRbeta repertoire. TCRdb reworked the public reads: Q25 trimming with fastp, MiXCR clone assembly, productive beta chains retained. Here each entry gathers all rows of one CDR3 protein and keeps the most common genes and DNA. The table for this sample lists around 250,000 distinct CDR3 sequences; about 25% of them were counted only once. The ten largest make up roughly 2.7% of the sample.

The source was PBMCs, collected before TCRalphabeta/CD19-depleted stem cell transplant. The receptors derive from a girl aged 2-10 years with Fanconi anemia, due to receive a stem cell transplant.

In its sample, this clonotype was seen many times. The chain uses TRBV7-6 and TRBJ2-5; D remains unclear. Germline V gene data show CDR1 as SGHVS and CDR2 as FNYEAQ. Trimming cost V 2 bases and J 7 bases, with 8 bases left between them. This CDR3 comprises 12 residues. The CDR3 is CASSLISGTQYF. DNA of the CDR3: TGTGCCAGCAGCTTAATATCCGGGACCCAGTACTTC.

V gene TRBV5-5 combines with J gene TRBJ2-1; D is unresolved. Germline CDR1 and CDR2: SGHKS and YYEKEE (reference sequence). Trimming shortened V by 0 bases and J by 7 bases, and 17 bases separated the two germline ends. The CDR3 runs to 16 residues. CDR3 sequence (DNA): TGTGCCAGCAGCTTGGCGTCGGATGGGCCCTGGAATGAGCAGTTCTTC. Translation: CASSLASDGPWNEQFF. Looking up the rest from reference TRBV5-5 and TRBJ2-1 gives the full variable domain: DAGVTQSPTHLIKTRGQQVTLRCSPISGHKSVSWYQQVLGQGPQFIFQYYEKEERGRGNFPDRFSARQFPNYSSELNVNALLLGDSALYLCASSLASDGPWNEQFFGPGTRLTVL.

The rearrangement uses TRBV15 and TRBJ2-1; 7 bases match TRBD1. J was trimmed by 4 bases and V by 0 bases; bases with no gene match: 15. CDR3 length: 19 residues. CDR1 and CDR2 from the germline V gene are LNHNV and YYDKDF (reference sequence). The CDR3 region has the DNA TGTGCCACCAGCAGAGATTCGCAAACGGGACAGAGAAAATACAATGAGCAGTTCTTC. Its translation is CATSRDSQTGQRKYNEQFF.

The chain couples TRBV6-5 to TRBJ2-1; tentatively, D is TRBD1 (6 bases). This CDR3 spans 13 amino acids. Germline CDR1 and CDR2: MNHEY and SVGAGI. Trimming took 2 bases from V and 6 from J, leaving 8 bases between them. CDR3 coding DNA: TGTGCCAGCAGTTACCCACAGGGCAATGAGCAGTTCTTC. Encoded protein: CASSYPQGNEQFF.

Only a few counts were recorded for this clonotype. The chain recombines TRBV29-1 with TRBJ2-7; D gene ambiguous. CDR1 and CDR2 (germline): SQVTM, ANQGSEA. The CDR3 extends over 13 amino acids. The germline V and J ends were trimmed by 6 bases and 6 bases, with 18 bases remaining between them. In DNA form, the CDR3 reads TGCAGCGTAGACCAGAAGCTGCGGTGCGAGCAGTACTTC. Protein: CSVDQKLRCEQYF.

This clonotype appeared a few times. The chain recombines TRBV4-2 with TRBJ2-3, with TRBD2 matching over 13 bases. V gave up 0 bases and J gave up 7 bases; unmatched junction bases: 7. The germline CDR1 and CDR2 sequences are LGHNA and YNFKEQ. The CDR3 has 17 residues. CDR3 sequence reads: CASSQDQRLAGGHTQYF. In nucleotides, the CDR3 is TGTGCCAGCAGCCAAGACCAGAGACTAGCGGGGGGACATACGCAGTATTTT.

In its sample, this clonotype was seen a few times. The chain links TRBV10-1 to TRBJ2-3; D gene ambiguous. The germline gives CDR1 WNHNN, CDR2 SYGVQD (reference sequence). With 2 bases removed from V and 4 bases from J, the gap between germline ends came to 10 bases. The length of the CDR3 is 14 residues. Here the CDR3 DNA reads TGCGCCAGCAGTGAGGGTGGGCCTGCAGATACGCAGTATTTT. This sequence encodes CASSEGGPADTQYF.

The rearrangement uses TRBV28 and TRBJ2-5; D possibly matches TRBD1 or TRBD2 (7 bases each). Germline V lookup: CDR1 MDHEN, CDR2 SYDVKM. V was clipped by 3 bases and J by 1 base, with 24 bases between them. This CDR3 comprises 19 residues. CDR3 in DNA: TGTGCCAGCAGTTTGGGGAGACAGGGACTAATAGCCCTCCAAGAGACCCAGTACTTC. Translating it yields CASSLGRQGLIALQETQYF.